These T cell receptor beta chains were read from a single sample in a study of IL-32 and malignant T cell survival in cutaneous lymphoma. The repertoire was sequenced with immunoSEQ multiplex PCR; TCRdb's copy has only in-frame clones and lacks some. The sample shows around 2,400 clones, 82% of them seen only once. Sequences were derived from blood, sampled on day 0. These receptors originate from a human donor with cutaneous T cell lymphoma. The CDR3 runs from the conserved cysteine through the conserved F or W. D genes are given only for firm matches. Size is omitted from some rows. Given values are once, few, many or a class for expanded clones.

d_gene: TRBD1
v_gene: TRBV5-4
abundance: once
j_gene: TRBJ1-2
CDR3aa: CASSSKGQGLYYGYTF
CDR3nt: TGTGCCAGCAGCTCAAAAGGACAGGGGCTTTACTATGGCTACACCTTC

d_gene: -
v_gene: TRBV7-8
abundance: -
j_gene: TRBJ2-7
CDR3aa: CASSYVGGSETYEQYF
CDR3nt: TGTGCCAGCAGCTACGTTGGGGGTAGCGAGACCTACGAGCAGTACTTC

d_gene: TRBD2
v_gene: TRBV9
abundance: -
j_gene: TRBJ2-5
CDR3aa: CASSLTSGGPQETQYF
CDR3nt: TGTGCCAGCAGCCTTACTAGCGGGGGGCCCCAAGAGACCCAGTACTTC

d_gene: -
v_gene: TRBV29-1
abundance: few
j_gene: TRBJ2-1
CDR3aa: CSADRGGSDEQFF
CDR3nt: TGCAGCGCTGACAGGGGAGGGTCAGATGAGCAGTTCTTC

d_gene: -
v_gene: TRBV5-1
abundance: once
j_gene: TRBJ2-5
CDR3aa: CASSLEETQYF
CDR3nt: TGCGCCAGCAGCTTGGAAGAGACCCAGTACTTC

d_gene: -
v_gene: TRBV21-1
abundance: -
j_gene: TRBJ1-6
CDR3aa: CASGPSTRTNSPLHF
CDR3nt: TGTGCCAGCGGGCCCTCTACCCGAACTAATTCACCCCTCCACTTT

d_gene: -
v_gene: TRBV29-1
abundance: -
j_gene: TRBJ2-2
CDR3aa: CSVDPTGFGELFF
CDR3nt: TGCAGCGTTGACCCCACAGGGTTCGGGGAGCTGTTTTTT

d_gene: -
v_gene: TRBV10-2
abundance: -
j_gene: TRBJ2-7
CDR3aa: CASTYSLFPLEQYF
CDR3nt: TGCGCCAGCACTTACAGCCTTTTCCCCCTCGAGCAGTACTTC

d_gene: -
v_gene: TRBV10-3
abundance: -
j_gene: TRBJ2-1
CDR3aa: CAISVSGSYNEQFF
CDR3nt: TGTGCCATCAGTGTATCAGGGTCCTACAATGAGCAGTTCTTC

d_gene: TRBD1
v_gene: TRBV5-4
abundance: -
j_gene: TRBJ2-1
CDR3aa: CASSERTGRNNEQFF
CDR3nt: TGTGCCAGCAGCGAGAGGACAGGGAGAAACAATGAGCAGTTCTTC